These T cell receptor beta chains were read from a single sample in a study of blood T cell repertoires in COVID-19. Sequenced by immunoSEQ multiplex PCR; TCRdb stores in-frame clones only, minus some. The sample yields around 300,000 clones, about 87% seen once. The material sequenced was PBMCs or T cells enriched from blood (not recorded which). Every receptor here comes from a woman in her 50s who had recovered from COVID-19. CDR3s include the opening cysteine and the closing phenylalanine or tryptophan. D genes are given only for firm matches. Size is stated for part of the rows, as once, few or many counts, or as a class when the clone is expanded.

V gene	D gene	clone size	J gene	CDR3 protein	CDR3 DNA
TRBV25-1	.	few	TRBJ1-4	CASTELGQSSTNEKLFF	TGTGCCAGCACTGAACTGGGGCAGTCCTCAACTAATGAAAAACTGTTTTTT
TRBV3-1/TRBV3-2	TRBD2	.	TRBJ2-1	CASSPLAGVTYNEQFF	TGTGCCAGCAGCCCACTAGCGGGAGTGACCTACAATGAGCAGTTCTTC
TRBV13	TRBD1	.	TRBJ2-5	CASSFGGTGTETQYF	TGTGCCAGCAGCTTCGGGGGGACAGGGACGGAGACCCAGTACTTC
TRBV30	.	.	TRBJ2-7	CAWGGLAYEQYF	TGTGCCTGGGGGGGACTTGCCTACGAGCAGTACTTC
TRBV19	.	.	TRBJ1-1	CASTPRRFTEAFF	TGTGCCAGTACGCCTCGCCGGTTCACTGAAGCTTTCTTT
TRBV11-2	.	.	TRBJ1-1	CASSVRGGRTEAFF	TGTGCCAGCAGTGTGAGGGGGGGCCGCACTGAAGCTTTCTTT
TRBV9	.	.	TRBJ1-4	CASSVGRNGEKLFF	TGTGCCAGCAGCGTAGGCCGTAACGGGGAAAAACTGTTTTTT
TRBV11-2	TRBD1	.	TRBJ2-2	CASRSPGTGFRELFF	TGTGCCAGCAGATCTCCCGGGACAGGGTTCAGGGAGCTGTTTTTT
TRBV28	TRBD1	.	TRBJ2-7	CASGPGTGTYEQYF	TGTGCCAGCGGGCCCGGGACAGGGACCTACGAGCAGTACTTC
TRBV28	.	.	TRBJ1-1	CASRKTERAFF	TGTGCCAGCAGAAAGACAGAGCGAGCTTTCTTT
TRBV28	.	.	TRBJ1-6	CASSGPTPRPLHF	TGTGCCAGCAGTGGCCCCACACCCCGACCCCTCCACTTT
TRBV29-1	TRBD2	once	TRBJ2-2	CSVLIDLAGVTGELFF	TGCAGCGTCCTAATAGACCTAGCGGGCGTGACCGGGGAGCTGTTTTTT
TRBV6-2/TRBV6-3	TRBD1	.	TRBJ1-5	CASSYSGTGGNQPQHF	TGTGCCAGCAGTTACTCTGGGACAGGGGGCAATCAGCCCCAGCATTTT
TRBV29-1	.	.	TRBJ1-1	CSVLDRYNTEAFF	TGCAGCGTCCTTGACAGGTATAACACTGAAGCTTTCTTT
TRBV5-4	.	.	TRBJ2-3	CASSGGPLTTDTQYF	TGTGCCAGCAGCGGCGGGCCACTAACCACAGATACGCAGTATTTT
TRBV15	.	once	TRBJ1-6	CATSRVPYGGNSPLHF	TGTGCCACCAGCAGAGTTCCCTATGGGGGGAATTCACCCCTCCACTTT
TRBV7-3	.	.	TRBJ2-7	CASSLFSGEEQYF	TGTGCCAGCAGCTTATTTTCCGGGGAAGAGCAGTACTTC
TRBV13	TRBD2	.	TRBJ2-7	CASSPRGLAGSYEQYF	TGTGCCAGCAGCCCAAGGGGACTAGCGGGTTCCTACGAGCAGTACTTC
TRBV10-3	.	.	TRBJ1-6	CAISERQGGSPLHF	TGTGCCATCAGTGAACGGCAGGGCGGTTCACCCCTCCACTTT
TRBV15	TRBD1	.	TRBJ1-2	CATSGQTGVYGYTF	TGTGCCACCAGCGGGCAGACAGGGGTCTATGGCTACACCTTC
TRBV30	.	.	TRBJ2-7	CAWSELAISYEQYF	TGTGCCTGGAGTGAGCTAGCGATATCCTACGAGCAGTACTTC
TRBV19	.	.	TRBJ1-5	CASSIAATGINQPQHF	TGTGCCAGTAGTATAGCGGCAACAGGAATCAATCAGCCCCAGCATTTT
TRBV18	.	.	TRBJ2-3	CASSSIDTQYF	TGTGCCAGTTCTAGTATAGATACGCAGTATTTT
TRBV7-2	.	.	TRBJ1-2	CASSLGGGSYGYTF	TGTGCCAGCAGCTTAGGTGGGGGGTCCTATGGCTACACCTTC
TRBV30	.	once	TRBJ2-7	CAWSVGLGGGGEQYF	TGTGCCTGGAGTGTGGGATTAGGAGGCGGTGGCGAGCAGTACTTC
TRBV5-1	.	.	TRBJ1-1	CASSLGGMNTEAFF	TGCGCCAGCAGCTTAGGGGGTATGAACACTGAAGCTTTCTTT
TRBV7-2	.	.	TRBJ1-6	CASRQPGINSPLHF	TGTGCCAGCAGGCAACCGGGAATCAATTCACCCCTCCACTTT
TRBV7-9	.	.	TRBJ1-1	CASSLASMNTEAFF	TGTGCCAGCAGCTTAGCTTCTATGAACACTGAAGCTTTCTTT
TRBV28	TRBD2	.	TRBJ2-1	CASRREYNEQFF	TGTGCCAGCAGGCGGGAGTACAATGAGCAGTTCTTC
TRBV24-1	.	.	TRBJ2-2	CATSDIKDRGSGELFF	TGTGCCACCAGTGACATAAAGGACAGAGGATCCGGGGAGCTGTTTTTT
TRBV10-3	.	.	TRBJ1-2	CAISQDSNYGYTF	TGTGCCATCAGTCAAGACAGCAACTATGGCTACACCTTC
TRBV2	TRBD1	.	TRBJ2-1	CASSGQGGGQFF	TGTGCCAGCAGCGGACAGGGGGGTGGGCAGTTCTTC
TRBV7-2	TRBD2	.	TRBJ2-1	CASSLVGLAGGYNEQFF	TGTGCCAGCAGCTTAGTGGGTCTAGCGGGAGGATACAATGAGCAGTTCTTC
TRBV13	TRBD2	.	TRBJ2-1	CASSGRTSGYTGGEQFF	TGTGCCAGCAGCGGACGGACTAGCGGGTACACAGGCGGTGAGCAGTTCTTC
TRBV11-2	TRBD2	.	TRBJ2-1	CASSRRSGSYNEQFF	TGTGCCAGCAGCCGACGGAGCGGGAGCTACAATGAGCAGTTCTTC
TRBV7-3	TRBD1	.	TRBJ1-2	CASSLYGTGSYGYTF	TGTGCCAGCAGCTTATACGGGACAGGGTCTTATGGCTACACCTTC
TRBV30	.	.	TRBJ1-2	CAWRQGEGYTF	TGTGCCTGGAGACAGGGTGAGGGCTACACCTTC
TRBV5-1	.	.	TRBJ1-6	CASSRYGEYNSPLHF	TGCGCCAGCAGCCGGTATGGAGAATATAATTCACCCCTCCACTTT
TRBV7-6	.	many	TRBJ2-7	CASSSLSGPSYEQYF	TGTGCCAGCAGCTCACTAAGCGGTCCCTCCTACGAGCAGTACTTC
TRBV7-2	TRBD1	.	TRBJ2-2	CASSHDRGRTGELFF	TGTGCCAGCAGCCACGACAGGGGGCGGACCGGGGAGCTGTTTTTT
TRBV3-1/TRBV3-2	.	once	TRBJ1-3	CASSFSSGNTIYF	TGTGCCAGCAGCTTTAGCTCTGGAAACACCATATATTTT
TRBV28	TRBD1	.	TRBJ1-1	CASRGQGNTEAFF	TGTGCCAGCAGAGGACAGGGGAACACTGAAGCTTTCTTT
TRBV18	.	.	TRBJ2-1	CASSSTVSEQFF	TGTGCCAGCTCATCGACAGTGAGTGAGCAGTTCTTC
TRBV5-6	.	.	TRBJ2-2	CASSLGQGQNTGELFF	TGTGCCAGCAGCTTGGGTCAGGGACAGAACACCGGGGAGCTGTTTTTT
TRBV7-6	.	.	TRBJ2-1	CASSTRVASVVNEQFF	TGTGCCAGCAGCACGAGGGTCGCTAGTGTCGTAAATGAGCAGTTCTTC
TRBV10-3	.	.	TRBJ1-3	CAISSQGAKASGNTIYF	TGTGCCATCAGTTCCCAGGGTGCCAAAGCCTCTGGAAACACCATATATTTT
TRBV19	TRBD1	.	TRBJ1-5	CASSQQGFAGSNQPQHF	TGTGCCAGTAGTCAACAGGGGTTCGCTGGCAGCAATCAGCCCCAGCATTTT
TRBV19	.	.	TRBJ2-2	CASSTGTTESTGELFF	TGTGCCAGTAGCACCGGGACAACTGAGAGCACCGGGGAGCTGTTTTTT
TRBV7-6	.	.	TRBJ2-3	CASSLPLVDTQYF	TGTGCCAGCAGCTTACCCCTAGTCGATACGCAGTATTTT
TRBV7-6	.	once	TRBJ2-2	CASSLFPGNTGELFF	TGTGCCAGCAGCTTATTCCCGGGAAACACCGGGGAGCTGTTTTTT